This is a list of T cell receptor beta chains from one sample in a study of a mutant IDH1 vaccine in newly diagnosed glioma. These TCRs are of unknown antigen specificity. Clones were sequenced by immunoSEQ multiplex PCR, and TCRdb holds only the in-frame ones, with some missing. The sample consists of around 36,000 clones, 91% of them appearing once. The sample in question was PBMCs, obtained from a glioma patient whose treatment included an IDH1 peptide vaccine. The receptor set was obtained from a man aged 45 to 65 with glioma. Each CDR3 is given with its conserved first and last residue. The D gene is left open where the match is weak.

v_gene | d_gene | CDR3aa
TRBV15 | TRBD1 | CATSDSGQGANLNTEAFF
TRBV5-1 | NA | CASSHRGQGGTEAFF
TRBV19 | NA | CASSIGGPNTEAFF
TRBV19 | TRBD1 | CASSDKGGHGYTF
TRBV6-1 | NA | CASSAGTYRSSYEQYF
TRBV13 | NA | CASSFDRTVPVF
TRBV5-1 | TRBD1 | CASRGQGNEKLFF
TRBV4-2 | NA | CASSQEGVSSNTEAFF
TRBV7-9 | NA | CASSLSQQGPYEQYF
TRBV11-3 | NA | CASSFGAAYEQYF
TRBV7-7 | TRBD1 | CASSFGTATDTQYF
TRBV2 | NA | CASEEAAGYGYTF
TRBV6-5 | TRBD2 | CASSYSEREAYNEQFF
TRBV9 | TRBD2 | CASSVMGGADTQYF
TRBV6-5 | NA | CASSYSGRDYGYTF
TRBV6-6 | NA | CASSYARGANEKLFF
TRBV5-1 | TRBD2 | CASSTGTSGMDEQFF
TRBV10-1 | NA | CASSDSGSTGELFF
TRBV19 | TRBD1 | CASESNKNRGRWFF
TRBV6-1 | TRBD2 | CASSEVAGGWETQYF
TRBV7-8 | NA | CASSGDGLMSPLHF
TRBV30 | NA | CAWSGLGRELFF
TRBV7-9 | TRBD1 | CASSSGTGISGNTIYF
TRBV5-1 | NA | CASSLGDRAYEQYF
TRBV7-2 | TRBD1 | CASRAGQGTNEKLFF
TRBV4-3 | NA | CASSHLPSGPPNEKLFF
TRBV12-1 | NA | CASSLKTAPDTGELFF
TRBV15 | TRBD2 | CATSGSRLAGLLYEQYF
TRBV20-1 | NA | CSARDYLEQYF
TRBV10-3 | NA | CAISTSYADTQYF
TRBV18 | NA | CASSSRVGAANTGELFF
TRBV19 | NA | CASSPTSSYNEQFF
TRBV6-1 | NA | CASSEGGAITGELFF
TRBV30 | NA | CAWSLNTEAFF
TRBV28 | NA | CASRRTSYPTDTQYF